A selection of T cell receptor beta chains follows, all from one sample in a study of technical replicates of blood from a handful of donors. TCRdb's table, derived via immunoSEQ multiplex PCR, lists solely in-frame clones and lacks some. The data contain about 76,000 clones, 65% to 90% of them singletons. Sequenced: PBMCs. These receptors originate from a human donor in good health. Some clones in this sample may be carry-over from other donors' samples. The CDR3 runs from the conserved cysteine through the conserved F or W.

>14|TRBV5-4
CASSLQGSGNTIYF
>15|TRBV7-9
CASSYLERGYNEQFF
>14|TRBV5-1
CASTAPTSTDTQYF
>16|TRBV5-4
CASSLGSDRVTHGYTF
>14|TRBV5-6
CASSYDRKGEKLFF
>16|TRBV19
CASSSVDITSNYGYTF
>16|TRBV30
CAWSPSTGPLNYGYTF
>13|TRBV6-5
CASSYSEQGEQFF
>12|TRBV6-6
CASSGAGSPLHF
>16|TRBV2
CASSEAPSGRADTQYF
>15|TRBV7-9
CASSPDGQGRNTIYF
>13|TRBV2
CASTREFRQGYTF
>16|TRBV19
CASSTPVGGLHYGYTF
>15|TRBV6-5
CASSYRDSLYYGYTF
>13|TRBV7-9
CASSLAEGVEAFF
>15|TRBV7-6
CASSPGQGFSYEQYF
>13|TRBV4-1
CASTLGQNTEAFF
>17|TRBV9
CASSPRSGLSEDYEQYF
>13|TRBV7-2
CASSQNRVDGYTF
>15|TRBV5-4
CASIVSGSWAGELFF
>14|TRBV5-1
CASSLTGLGETQYF
>16|TRBV7-6
CASSLRQGVGANVLTF
>16|TRBV4-3
CASSQEVAGGNEKLFF
>15|TRBV5-6
CASSRRTERQETQYF
>12|TRBV5-1
CASSPEGHTQYF
>14|TRBV13
CASSYQGFRGEQYF
>14|TRBV18
CASSPEGQGYGYTF